This TCR beta chain was sequenced during a study of blood T cell repertoires in COVID-19. Study in general: PBMCs, B-cell-depleted T cells, or T cells provided the cDNA or gDNA that made up the material.

Here immunoSEQ multiplex PCR was the method, and the copy in TCRdb shows in-frame clones only, minus some. Of 150,000 to 200,000 clones in the sample, 78% were seen once. Unmatched junction bases numbered 9, after V lost 1 base and J lost 4 bases. Germline V gives CDR1 KGHSH, CDR2 LQKENI. The CDR3 spans 17 residues. The rearrangement joins TRBV18 to TRBJ2-4, with TRBD2 identical over 8 bases. This receptor was obtained from a woman between 45 and 60 years old who had recovered from COVID-19. The material sequenced was PBMCs or T cells enriched from blood (not recorded which). The CDR3 DNA reads as TGTGCCAGCTCACCACAGAGCCTAGCGGGCGTGAAAAACATTCAGTACTTC. Translated, it gives CASSPQSLAGVKNIQYF.